This TCR beta chain was captured by sequencing in a study of T cells in Graves' hyperthyroidism and ophthalmopathy. Study-level results: The model identified upcoming ophthalmopathy a median about 6.5 months ahead of onset.

This clonotype was recorded many times. The antigen is unknown. The TCR beta CDR3 regions underwent amplification using RNA transcripts as the source. A first-round RT-PCR of the TCR CDR3 used the HTBI primer set. TCRdb processed the multiplex PCR reads anew with MiXCR; each CDR3 protein has one entry. In the table there are 95,000 to 110,000 distinct CDR3 sequences, approximately 48% of which are singletons. The specimen sequenced was blood. This sequence was found in a middle-aged man with Graves' hyperthyroidism.

CDR3: CSATRTDNQPQHF. Here the CDR3 DNA reads TGCAGTGCTACCCGGACAGATAATCAGCCCCAGCATTTT. The chain has TRBV20-1 and TRBJ1-5, with a weak D call TRBD1 (6 bases). Trimming took off 4 bases at V and 4 bases at J, with 11 bases between the two ends. Germline V CDR1 and CDR2: DFQATT, SNEGSKA (reference sequence). This CDR3 is 13 amino acids long.